Listed here are 32 T cell receptor beta chains from one sample, sequenced in a study of cytomegalovirus exposure and HLA in healthy donors (dated by TCRdb to about 2017). The library was generated by the immunoSEQ multiplex PCR assay. In its TCRdb copy, this immuneACCESS table keeps in-frame sequences only and misses some clones. Where compared with another copy, unresolved V genes explain less than half of these, and the others have no known cause. This sample gives roughly 130,000 clones in total; 80% to 90% of them show up just once. The ten biggest clones cover roughly 3% of the sample. The sequenced material came from PBMCs. Receptor source: a man between 18 and 29 years old in good health and CMV-seronegative.

This clone has at least ten counts. The gene calls are TRBV5-1 and TRBJ2-1; 8 positions agree with TRBD2. Per germline, CDR1 SGHRS and CDR2 YFSETQ. The V segment lost 0 bases and the J segment 3 bases; nucleotides outside the gene matches: 14. The CDR3 consists of 19 residues. CDR3 sequence: CASSLGSKVAGRDYNEQFF. For the CDR3, the DNA is TGCGCCAGCAGCTTGGGCTCGAAAGTAGCGGGGAGAGACTACAATGAGCAGTTCTTC.

The genes are TRBV15 and TRBJ2-1; the D gene is possibly TRBD2 (5 bases). Deletions cut 5 bases from V and 6 bases from J, with 17 bases between. The CDR3 consists of 15 residues. Germline CDR1 and CDR2: LNHNV and YYDKDF (reference sequence). The CDR3 region is CATSRGLNPPNEQFF. Here the CDR3 DNA reads TGTGCCACCAGCCGAGGACTTAATCCGCCCAATGAGCAGTTCTTC. The entire variable domain, with the rest obtained from reference TRBV15 and TRBJ2-1, is as follows: DAMVIQNPRYQVTQFGKPVTLSCSQTLNHNVMYWYQQKSSQAPKLLFHYYDKDFNNEADTPDNFQSRRPNTSFCFLDIRSPGLGDTAMYLCATSRGLNPPNEQFFGPGTRLTVL.

The chain couples TRBV12-5 to TRBJ2-7, with 8 bases fitting TRBD1. Trimming took 7 bases from V and 0 from J; bases not matched to a gene: 8. CDR3 length equals 15 residues. The V gene's germline CDR1 is LGHNT and CDR2 FRNRAP. The CDR3: CASASPGQASYEQYF. In DNA form, the CDR3 reads TGTGCTAGTGCCAGCCCGGGACAGGCCTCCTACGAGCAGTACTTC.

The chain links TRBV6-5 to TRBJ2-3; possibly TRBD1 for D (6 bases). The CDR3 covers 14 residues. V lost 5 bases and J 4 bases, leaving 13 bases between the germline ends. Germline V CDR1 and CDR2: MNHEY, SVGAGI. The CDR3 sequence is CASSPWTAPDTQYF. CDR3 bases: TGTGCCAGCAGTCCTTGGACAGCCCCAGATACGCAGTATTTT.

The sample holds one count of this clone. V is TRBV25-1 and J is TRBJ2-1, with D tentatively TRBD2 (6 bases). The CDR3 extends over 14 amino acids. Germline V lookup: CDR1 MGHDK, CDR2 SYGVNS. Trimming took off 7 bases at V and 0 bases at J, with 10 bases between the two ends. Here the CDR3 reads CASKAGRSYNEQFF. The CDR3 nucleotides are TGTGCCAGCAAGGCGGGGCGCTCCTACAATGAGCAGTTCTTC.

V usage is TRBV5-4 and J usage is TRBJ2-3; 12 nucleotides agree with TRBD1. CDR3 length: 16 residues. After removal of 4 bases from V and 2 bases from J, the junction contained 5 bases not matched to a gene. In germline, CDR1 is SGHNT, CDR2 YYREEE (reference sequence). The CDR3 protein is CASSEGTGGATDTQYF. CDR3 DNA sequence: TGTGCCAGCAGCGAGGGGACAGGGGGCGCCACAGATACGCAGTATTTT.

This chain links TRBV6-1 with TRBJ2-7, with TRBD2 as a possible D gene (5 bases). The germline CDR1 and CDR2 sequences are MNHNS and SASEGT. This CDR3 comprises 14 residues. Trimming pared 10 bases from V and 4 bases from J, leaving 20 bases between. In DNA, the CDR3 is TGTGCCACCGTGAGCGGAACACACTCTTACGAGCAGTACTTC. It translates to CATVSGTHSYEQYF.

In regard to this clone: This same CDR3 is encoded by further DNA sequences in the sample. This chain joins TRBV25-1 and TRBJ1-1; D possibly corresponds to TRBD1 (5 bases). V was pared by 2 bases and J by 5 bases, with 12 bases between. Germline CDR1 and CDR2: MGHDK and SYGVNS. The CDR3 extends over 14 amino acids. The CDR3 loop is CASSEQGGGTEAFF. Here the CDR3 DNA reads TGTGCCAGCAGTGAACAGGGAGGAGGAACTGAAGCTTTCTTT.

The chain couples TRBV30 to TRBJ2-7; weak D call: TRBD1 (6 bases). Between the trimmed V and J ends, which lost 8 bases and 1 base, there was a span of 18 bases. There are 14 residues in the CDR3. In germline, CDR1 is GTSNPN, CDR2 SVGIG (reference sequence). In DNA, the CDR3 is TGTGCCGGGACCGGTCAGGACAGTTCCTACGAGCAGTACTTC. It yields the protein CAGTGQDSSYEQYF.

This chain connects TRBV9 to TRBJ2-3; D perhaps matches TRBD1 (6 bases). This CDR3 region has 15 residues. Germline assignment: CDR1 SGDLS and CDR2 YYNGEE. V was clipped by 0 bases and J by 2 bases, with 10 bases between them. The CDR3 loop is CASSVGGGYTDTQYF. The CDR3 DNA follows: TGTGCCAGCAGCGTAGGTGGGGGCTACACAGATACGCAGTATTTT.

The rearrangement links TRBV6-5 to TRBJ1-1; 8 nucleotides match TRBD1. The ends lost 8 bases at V and 4 bases at J; junction bases unmatched: 6. The CDR3 sequence is 13 residues long. The germline CDR1 and CDR2 sequences are MNHEY and SVGAGI. In DNA form, the CDR3 reads TGTGCCAGCGGGGACAGGTCGGGCACTGAAGCTTTCTTT. This encodes CASGDRSGTEAFF.

V gene TRBV2 combines with J gene TRBJ2-2, with D uncertain. The CDR3 spans 14 residues. Between the trimmed V and J ends, which lost 7 bases and 0 bases, there was a span of 9 bases. Germline V lookup: CDR1 SNHLY, CDR2 FYNNEI. CDR3 amino acids: CASTDFPNTGELFF. The CDR3 bases are TGTGCCAGCACCGACTTCCCGAACACCGGGGAGCTGTTTTTT.

The chain carries TRBV11-3 and TRBJ2-7, with 7 bases fitting TRBD2. Germline V CDR1 and CDR2: SGHNT, YENEEA. V gave up 5 bases and J gave up 0 bases; unmatched junction bases: 7. This CDR3 contains 15 residues. DNA of the CDR3: TGTGCCAGCAGCGGGAGGGAGGGGTGCTCCTACGAGCAGTACTTC. This encodes CASSGREGCSYEQYF.

The genes are TRBV5-1 and TRBJ2-2; a weak D match, TRBD1 (5 bases). The CDR3 consists of 16 residues. Between the trimmed V and J ends, which lost 3 bases and 2 bases, there was a span of 14 bases. In germline, CDR1 is SGHRS, CDR2 YFSETQ. Written as DNA, the CDR3 is TGCGCCAGCAGCTGGACCACAGGAGTTAACACCGGGGAGCTGTTTTTT. Translating it yields CASSWTTGVNTGELFF.

V gene TRBV18 combines with J gene TRBJ2-6; 7 bases fit TRBD1. CDR3 length: 18 residues. Unmatched junction bases numbered 10, after V lost 3 bases and J lost 2 bases. Germline V CDR1 and CDR2: KGHSH, LQKENI. The CDR3 nucleotides read TGTGCCAGCTCACCGGGGCGCGACAGGGAAGCTGGGGCCAACGTCCTGACTTTC. Translation: CASSPGRDREAGANVLTF.

The chain has TRBV18 and TRBJ2-7; a weak D match, TRBD1 (5 bases). This CDR3 is built from 12 residues. Trimming stripped 2 bases from V and 3 bases from J, with 5 bases between. Germline CDR1 KGHSH, CDR2 LQKENI. CDR3: CASSPTGYEQYF. For the CDR3, the DNA is TGTGCCAGCTCACCAACAGGCTACGAGCAGTACTTC.

V is TRBV18 and J is TRBJ2-7; maybe TRBD1 (6 bases). V was trimmed by 3 bases and J by 3 bases, leaving 15 bases between them. The CDR3 loop spans 15 amino acids. Germline V gives CDR1 KGHSH, CDR2 LQKENI. The CDR3 DNA sequence: TGTGCCAGCTCACCGCCCGGGCAGGGACACTACGAGCAGTACTTC. Its translation: CASSPPGQGHYEQYF. The variable domain in full, completed from reference TRBV18 and TRBJ2-7, reads NAGVMQNPRHLVRRRGQEARLRCSPMKGHSHVYWYRQLPEEGLKFMVYLQKENIIDESGMPKERFSAEFPKEGPSILRIQQVVRGDSAAYFCASSPPGQGHYEQYFGPGTRLTVT.

This chain uses TRBV30 with TRBJ1-2; D not resolved. With 4 bases removed from V and 7 bases from J, the gap between germline ends came to 16 bases. CDR1 GTSNPN and CDR2 SVGIG come from the germline V gene (reference sequence). The length of the CDR3 is 13 residues. The CDR3 DNA reads as TGTGCCTGGATATCTAGGCGGGCAACTGGCTACACCTTC. Translation gives CAWISRRATGYTF.

The chain carries TRBV20-1 and TRBJ2-3; unclear D gene. The CDR3 runs 11 residues. Germline loops: CDR1 DFQATT, CDR2 SNEGSKA (reference sequence). Trimming cost V 3 bases and J 4 bases, with 5 bases left between them. The DNA of the CDR3 is TGCAGTGCTAGTTTCTCAGATACGCAGTATTTT. This gives the protein CSASFSDTQYF.

This clone showed up just a few times. The rearrangement links TRBV18 to TRBJ1-4, with a tentative D call TRBD1 (5 bases). Between the trimmed V and J ends, which lost 0 bases and 5 bases, there was a span of 13 bases. The germline V gene has CDR1 KGHSH and CDR2 LQKENI. This CDR3 is built from 16 residues. Written as DNA, the CDR3 is TGTGCCAGCTCACCACCTGGGGGGACTCCGAATGAAAAACTGTTTTTT. It specifies CASSPPGGTPNEKLFF.

V is TRBV7-9 and J is TRBJ2-5, with TRBD2 identical over 11 bases. The CDR3 covers 18 residues. Trimming took 5 bases from V and 0 from J; bases not matched to a gene: 11. Germline V CDR1 and CDR2: SEHNR, FQNEAQ (reference sequence). CDR3 nucleotide sequence: TGTGCCAGCAGCCCGGGGACTAGCGGAGTGGGATACCAAGAGACCCAGTACTTC. Its protein is CASSPGTSGVGYQETQYF.

This chain joins TRBV5-1 and TRBJ2-5, with D possibly being TRBD2 (5 bases). Germline CDR1 is SGHRS and CDR2 is YFSETQ. The CDR3 is 15 residues long. Trimming removed 0 bases from V and 5 bases from J, with 14 bases in between. The CDR3 sequence is CASSLGGNLRETQYF. In DNA, the CDR3 is TGCGCCAGCAGCTTGGGAGGGAACCTACGGGAGACCCAGTACTTC.

The chain couples TRBV18 to TRBJ2-1; TRBD2 might be the D (5 bases). Trimming cost V 6 bases and J 14 bases, with 23 bases left between them. This CDR3 is built from 14 residues. The germline V gene encodes CDR1 KGHSH and CDR2 LQKENI. Here the CDR3 reads CASSVGSAGTIKFF. The CDR3 region has the DNA TGTGCCAGCTCCGTTGGTTCGGCGGGTACCATTAAGTTCTTC.

This clone was seen more than once but under ten times. V and J are TRBV18 and TRBJ1-2, with 10 bases aligning to TRBD1. The CDR3 has 14 residues. The germline V gene has CDR1 KGHSH and CDR2 LQKENI. After removal of 3 bases from V and 8 bases from J, the junction contained 6 bases not matched to a gene. CDR3: CASSPTGGAEGYTF. Here the CDR3 DNA reads TGTGCCAGCTCACCGACAGGGGGCGCGGAAGGCTACACCTTC. The full variable domain, its missing parts supplied by reference TRBV18 and TRBJ1-2, is NAGVMQNPRHLVRRRGQEARLRCSPMKGHSHVYWYRQLPEEGLKFMVYLQKENIIDESGMPKERFSAEFPKEGPSILRIQQVVRGDSAAYFCASSPTGGAEGYTFGSGTRLTVV.

The chain is built from TRBV20-1 and TRBJ2-1; 8 bases map to TRBD2. This CDR3 has 11 amino acids. Germline assignment: CDR1 DFQATT and CDR2 SNEGSKA (reference sequence). The J segment lost 9 bases and the V segment lost 3 bases, leaving 1 base of the junction unmatched. DNA for the CDR3: TGCAGTGCTAGTCGGGGGGGTGAGCAGTTCTTC. It specifies CSASRGGEQFF.

The rearrangement uses TRBV5-6 and TRBJ2-2; TRBD1 matches 8 bases. Trimming took 2 bases from V and 5 from J; bases not matched to a gene: 5. Germline assignment: CDR1 SGHDT and CDR2 YYEEEE. The CDR3 spans 15 residues. The CDR3 DNA reads as TGTGCCAGCAGCTTACTTAACAGGGGGACCGGGGAGCTGTTTTTT. Residues: CASSLLNRGTGELFF.

The chain's CDR3 is CASSQEVGVYNEQFF. For the CDR3, the DNA is TGTGCCAGCAGCCAAGAAGTCGGAGTCTACAATGAGCAGTTCTTC. The chain couples TRBV14 to TRBJ2-1; D ambiguous. Trimming removed 0 bases at V and 3 bases at J, with 9 bases between. In germline, CDR1 is SGHDN, CDR2 FVKESK. The length of the CDR3 is 15 residues.

The chain couples TRBV19 to TRBJ1-5; D not resolved. Deletions cut 5 bases from V and 5 bases from J, with 16 bases between. Germline V gene sequence: CDR1 LNHDA, CDR2 SQIVND (reference sequence). The CDR3 contains 15 residues. As DNA, the CDR3 is TGTGCCAGTAGTGAATATTACAAGGACTATCAGCCCCAGCATTTT. Translation gives CASSEYYKDYQPQHF.

The chain couples TRBV7-9 to TRBJ2-7; D remains unclear. CDR1 SEHNR and CDR2 FQNEAQ come from the germline V gene (reference sequence). With 0 bases removed from V and 3 bases from J, the gap between germline ends came to 6 bases. This CDR3 is 13 amino acids long. The CDR3 DNA reads as TGTGCCAGCAGCTTAGCACAGAACTACGAGCAGTACTTC. Protein: CASSLAQNYEQYF.

The CDR3 here is CASSLDGGSSYNEQFF. As DNA, the CDR3 is TGCGCCAGCAGCTTGGATGGCGGGAGCTCCTACAATGAGCAGTTCTTC. The V and J genes are TRBV5-1 and TRBJ2-1; 7 bases line up with TRBD2. J lost 0 bases, V lost 0 bases, and 3 bases had no gene match. This CDR3 has 16 residues. CDR1 and CDR2 from the germline V gene are SGHRS and YFSETQ. Based on the CDR3 plus reference TRBV5-1 and TRBJ2-1, the full variable domain is KAGVTQTPRYLIKTRGQQVTLSCSPISGHRSVSWYQQTPGQGLQFLFEYFSETQRNKGNFPGRFSGRQFSNSRSEMNVSTLELGDSALYLCASSLDGGSSYNEQFFGPGTRLTVL.

This chain links TRBV15 with TRBJ2-3; the match to TRBD2 covers 12 bases. The CDR3 totals 17 residues. The junction had 6 bases not matched to a gene; V was cut back by 2 bases and J by 3 bases. From germline, CDR1 is LNHNV and CDR2 YYDKDF (reference sequence). CDR3 sequence reads: CATSRKHGLAGTDTQYF. Here the CDR3 DNA reads TGTGCCACCAGCAGAAAACACGGACTAGCGGGAACAGATACGCAGTATTTT.

The J gene is TRBJ2-7, the V gene TRBV6-6, with D possibly TRBD2 on 5 matching bases. The germline V and J ends were trimmed by 0 bases and 4 bases, with 13 bases remaining between them. The CDR3 length is 15 residues. CDR1 is MNHNY and CDR2 is SVGAGI in the germline V gene (reference sequence). The CDR3 reads CASSYSTSLAYEQYF. The CDR3 region has the DNA TGTGCCAGCAGTTACTCGACCTCCCTAGCATACGAGCAGTACTTC.